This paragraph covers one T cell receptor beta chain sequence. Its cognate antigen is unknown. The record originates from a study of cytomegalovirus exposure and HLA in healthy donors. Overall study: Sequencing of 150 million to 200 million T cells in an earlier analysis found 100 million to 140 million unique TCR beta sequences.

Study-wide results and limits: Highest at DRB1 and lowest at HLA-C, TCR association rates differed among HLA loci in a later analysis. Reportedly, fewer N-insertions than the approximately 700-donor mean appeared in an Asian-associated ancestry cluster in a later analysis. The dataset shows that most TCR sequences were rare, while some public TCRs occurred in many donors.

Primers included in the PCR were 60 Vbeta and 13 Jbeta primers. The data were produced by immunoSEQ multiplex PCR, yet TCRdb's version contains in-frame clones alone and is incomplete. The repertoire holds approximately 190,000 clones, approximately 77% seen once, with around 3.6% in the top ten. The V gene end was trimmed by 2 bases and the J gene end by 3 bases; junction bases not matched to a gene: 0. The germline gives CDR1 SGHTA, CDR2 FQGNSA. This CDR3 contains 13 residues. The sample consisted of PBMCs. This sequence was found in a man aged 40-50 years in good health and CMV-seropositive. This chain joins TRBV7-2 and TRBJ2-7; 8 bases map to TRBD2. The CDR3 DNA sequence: TGTGCCAGCAGCTTACGGGAGGGCTACGAGCAGTACTTC. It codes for CASSLREGYEQYF. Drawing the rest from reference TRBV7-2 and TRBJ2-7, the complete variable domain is GAGVSQSPSNKVTEKGKDVELRCDPISGHTALYWYRQSLGQGLEFLIYFQGNSAPDKSGLPSDRFSAERTGGSVSTLTIQRTQQEDSAVYLCASSLREGYEQYFGPGTRLTVT.